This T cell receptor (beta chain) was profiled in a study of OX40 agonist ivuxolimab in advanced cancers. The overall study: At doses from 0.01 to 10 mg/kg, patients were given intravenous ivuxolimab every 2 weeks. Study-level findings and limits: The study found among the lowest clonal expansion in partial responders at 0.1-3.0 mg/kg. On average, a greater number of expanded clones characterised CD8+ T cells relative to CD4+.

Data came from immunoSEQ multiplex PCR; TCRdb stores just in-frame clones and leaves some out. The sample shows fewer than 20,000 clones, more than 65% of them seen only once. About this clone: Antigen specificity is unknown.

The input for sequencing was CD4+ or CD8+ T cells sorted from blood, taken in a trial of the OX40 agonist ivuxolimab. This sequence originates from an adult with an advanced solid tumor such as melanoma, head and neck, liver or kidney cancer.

The CDR3 loop reads CASSLGAGDRETQYF. CDR3 DNA: TGTGCCAGCAGCCTTGGAGCAGGAGATCGAGAGACCCAGTACTTC. The gene calls are TRBV4-2 and TRBJ2-5, with no clear D. The CDR3 covers 15 residues. Germline V CDR1 and CDR2: LGHNA, YNFKEQ. V lost 4 bases and J 4 bases, leaving 16 bases between the germline ends.